The present T cell receptor (beta chain) was sequenced within a study of OX40 agonist ivuxolimab in advanced cancers. Study overall: Participants could have had prior anti-PD-1, anti-PD-L1 or anti-CTLA-4 therapy, and around 43% had some.

This clone was seen just once. Only in-frame clones appear in the TCRdb table, and some are missing; sequencing was by immunoSEQ multiplex PCR. Here the sample spans 55,000 to 80,000 clones, around 80% being singletons. The TCR originated in an adult with an advanced solid tumor such as melanoma, head and neck, liver or kidney cancer. The material sequenced was CD4+ or CD8+ T cells sorted from blood, taken in a trial of the OX40 agonist ivuxolimab.

The CDR3 DNA reads TGTGCCAGCAGCGACAGGGGAACTTGGGGCTACACCTTC. This encodes CASSDRGTWGYTF. V and J are TRBV9 and TRBJ1-2; TRBD1 agrees at 7 bases. The CDR3 is 13 amino acids. V shed 3 bases and J 8 bases; nucleotides not matched to a gene: 7. Germline CDR1 SGDLS, CDR2 YYNGEE. Using reference TRBV9 and TRBJ1-2 for the parts outside the CDR3, the full variable domain is DSGVTQTPKHLITATGQRVTLRCSPRSGDLSVYWYQQSLDQGLQFLIQYYNGEERAKGNILERFSAQQFPDLHSELNLSSLELGDSALYFCASSDRGTWGYTFGSGTRLTVV.